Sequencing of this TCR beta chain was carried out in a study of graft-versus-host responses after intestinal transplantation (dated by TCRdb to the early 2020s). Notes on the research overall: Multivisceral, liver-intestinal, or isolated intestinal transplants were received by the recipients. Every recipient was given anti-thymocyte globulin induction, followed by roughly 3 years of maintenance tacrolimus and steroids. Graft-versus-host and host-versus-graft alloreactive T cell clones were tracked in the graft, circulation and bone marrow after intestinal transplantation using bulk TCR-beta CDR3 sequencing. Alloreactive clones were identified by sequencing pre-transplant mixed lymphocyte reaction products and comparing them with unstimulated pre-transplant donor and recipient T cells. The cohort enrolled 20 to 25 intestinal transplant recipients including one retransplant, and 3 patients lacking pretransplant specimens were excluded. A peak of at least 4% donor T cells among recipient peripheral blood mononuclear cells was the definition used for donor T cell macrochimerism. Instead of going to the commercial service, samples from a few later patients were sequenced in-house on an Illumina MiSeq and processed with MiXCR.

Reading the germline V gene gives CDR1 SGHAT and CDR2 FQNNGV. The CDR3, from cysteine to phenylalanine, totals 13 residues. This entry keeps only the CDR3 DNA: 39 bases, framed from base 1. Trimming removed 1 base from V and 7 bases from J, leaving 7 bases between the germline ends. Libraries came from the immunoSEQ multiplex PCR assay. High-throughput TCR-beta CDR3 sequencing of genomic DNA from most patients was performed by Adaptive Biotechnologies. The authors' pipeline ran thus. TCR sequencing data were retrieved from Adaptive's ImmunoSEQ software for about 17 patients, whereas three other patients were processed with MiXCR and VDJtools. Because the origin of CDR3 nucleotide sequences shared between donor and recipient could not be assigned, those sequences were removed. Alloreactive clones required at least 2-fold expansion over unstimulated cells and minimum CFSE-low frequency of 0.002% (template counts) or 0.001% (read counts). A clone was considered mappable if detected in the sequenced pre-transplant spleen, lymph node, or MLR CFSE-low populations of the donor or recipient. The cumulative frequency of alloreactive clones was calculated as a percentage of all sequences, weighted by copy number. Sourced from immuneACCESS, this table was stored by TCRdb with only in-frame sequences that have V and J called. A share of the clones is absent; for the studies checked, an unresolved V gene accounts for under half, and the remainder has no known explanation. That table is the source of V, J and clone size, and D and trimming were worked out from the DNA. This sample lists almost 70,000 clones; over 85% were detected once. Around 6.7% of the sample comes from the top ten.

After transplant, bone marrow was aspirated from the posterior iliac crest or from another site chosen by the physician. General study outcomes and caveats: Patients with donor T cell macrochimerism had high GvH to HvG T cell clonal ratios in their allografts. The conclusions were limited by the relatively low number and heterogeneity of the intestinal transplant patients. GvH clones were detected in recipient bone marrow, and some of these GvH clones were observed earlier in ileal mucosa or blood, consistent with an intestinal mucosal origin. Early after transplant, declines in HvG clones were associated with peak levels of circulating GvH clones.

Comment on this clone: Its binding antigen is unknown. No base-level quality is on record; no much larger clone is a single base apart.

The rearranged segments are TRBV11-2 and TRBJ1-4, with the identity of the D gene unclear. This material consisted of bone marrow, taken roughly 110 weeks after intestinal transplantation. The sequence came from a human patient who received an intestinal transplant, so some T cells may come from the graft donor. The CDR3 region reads CASSLGTVEKLFF. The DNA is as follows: TGTGCCAGCAGCTTAGGGACGGTTGAAAAACTGTTTTTT.